This TCR beta chain was captured in a study of T cells in Graves' hyperthyroidism and ophthalmopathy. This clonotype came up once. One base away lies a much larger clone, so this may be a sequencing read error. CDR1 and CDR2 (germline): KGHDR, SFDVKD. After removal of 3 bases from V and 5 bases from J, the junction contained 4 bases not matched to a gene. This CDR3 has 14 amino acids. TCR beta CDR3 regions were amplified from RNA. With the HTBI primer set, the TCR CDR3 went through a first round of RT-PCR. MiXCR, run by TCRdb on the multiplex PCR reads, gives a single entry per CDR3 protein. The repertoire holds 300,000 to 450,000 distinct CDR3 sequences, with under 15% as singletons.

This receptor was identified in a young woman with Graves' hyperthyroidism. Sequencing was performed on blood. The rearrangement joins TRBV24-1 to TRBJ2-7; TRBD1 aligns across 9 bases. For the CDR3, the DNA is TGTGCCACCAGTGATACACAGGGGGCCCACGAGCAGTACTTC. It specifies CATSDTQGAHEQYF.